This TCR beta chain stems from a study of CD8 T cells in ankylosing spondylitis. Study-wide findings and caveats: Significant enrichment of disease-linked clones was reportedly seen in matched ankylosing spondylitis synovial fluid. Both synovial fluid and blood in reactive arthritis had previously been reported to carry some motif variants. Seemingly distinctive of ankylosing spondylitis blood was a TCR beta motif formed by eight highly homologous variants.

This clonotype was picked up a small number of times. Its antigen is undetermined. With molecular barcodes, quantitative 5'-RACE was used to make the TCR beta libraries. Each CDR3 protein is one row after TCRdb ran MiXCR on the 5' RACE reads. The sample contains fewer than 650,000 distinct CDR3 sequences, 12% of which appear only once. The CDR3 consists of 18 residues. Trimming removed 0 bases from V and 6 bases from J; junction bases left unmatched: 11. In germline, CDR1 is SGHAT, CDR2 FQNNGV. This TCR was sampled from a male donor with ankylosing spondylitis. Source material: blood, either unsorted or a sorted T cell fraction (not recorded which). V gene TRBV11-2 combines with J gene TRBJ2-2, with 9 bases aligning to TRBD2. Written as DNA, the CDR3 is TGTGCCAGCAGCTTAGATGTTCCCGCGGGAGGGGGTCCCGGGGAGCTGTTTTTT. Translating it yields CASSLDVPAGGGPGELFF.